A selection of T cell receptor beta chains follows, all from one sample in a study of Graves' ophthalmopathy and Graves' hyperthyroidism. TCRdb re-called the multiplex PCR reads with MiXCR, one entry per CDR3 protein. Of some 170,000 distinct CDR3 sequences in the sample, around 40% are singletons; the top ten hold 8% to 10%. The sequencing input was peripheral blood. The source is a man younger than 45 with Graves' ophthalmopathy. The CDR3 runs from the conserved cysteine through the conserved F or W. A D gene is named only where the DNA matches it firmly. Rows give clone size only sometimes, using once, few, many, or a class for an expanded clone.

D	V	size	J	DNA	CDR3
NA	TRBV6-1	NA	TRBJ1-5	TGTGCCAGCAGTGAAGAGGTGCGGGCGACCAATCAGCCCCAGCATTTT	CASSEEVRATNQPQHF
NA	TRBV7-2	many	TRBJ2-5	TGTGCCAGCAGCTTAAGAATGGGTCTCTCACAAGAGACCCAGTACTTC	CASSLRMGLSQETQYF
NA	TRBV20-1	many	TRBJ2-2	TGCAGTGCTAGAACCTCTCCCGGGGGAAACACCGGGGAGCTGTTTTTT	CSARTSPGGNTGELFF
TRBD1	TRBV12-3/TRBV12-4	many	TRBJ2-7	TGTGCCAGCAGCACAAGGGGGCCCGCCTACGAGCAGTACTTC	CASSTRGPAYEQYF
NA	TRBV7-2	once	TRBJ2-5	TGTGCCAGCAGCTCAATTAGGCAAAAGACCCAGTACTTC	CASSSIRQKTQYF
TRBD1	TRBV12-3/TRBV12-4	NA	TRBJ1-3	TGTGCCAGCAGTAATGGGACAGCCTCTGGAAACACCATATATTTT	CASSNGTASGNTIYF
TRBD1	TRBV30	many	TRBJ1-6	TGTGCCTGGAGCGGGGACAGGGGCGGTGTCACCCTCCACTTT	CAWSGDRGGVTLHF
NA	TRBV5-1	many	TRBJ2-7	TGCGCCAGCAGCTTGGGGGAGCCGGAGCAGTACTTC	CASSLGEPEQYF
NA	TRBV7-8	many	TRBJ1-2	TGTGCCAGCAGCTCTCGGGACACATCCTATGGCTACACCTTC	CASSSRDTSYGYTF
TRBD2	TRBV28	many	TRBJ2-7	TGTGCCAGCAGTTCAACTAGCGGTCGTTACGAGCAGTACTTC	CASSSTSGRYEQYF
NA	TRBV3-1	many	TRBJ2-5	TGTGCCAGCAGCCAATGGAACAATCAAGAGACCCAGTACTTC	CASSQWNNQETQYF
NA	TRBV2	NA	TRBJ2-5	TGTGCCAGCAGCTTAAACCAACGAAAGACCCAGTACTTC	CASSLNQRKTQYF
TRBD1	TRBV6-1	NA	TRBJ2-7	TGTGCCAGCAGGGCCGACCGGGACAGATTCTCCTACGAGCAGTACTTC	CASRADRDRFSYEQYF
NA	TRBV12-3/TRBV12-4	many	TRBJ2-2	TGTGCCAGCAGCTTAGGCAGGGGAGGGACCGGGGAGCTGTTTTTT	CASSLGRGGTGELFF
NA	TRBV20-1	many	TRBJ1-1	TGCAGTGCCCGCGGGACGTACACTGAAGCTTTCTTT	CSARGTYTEAFF
TRBD2	TRBV10-3	many	TRBJ2-7	TGTGCCATCAGTGCTGGTAGCGGGAGGCGATACGAGCAGTACTTC	CAISAGSGRRYEQYF
NA	TRBV2	few	TRBJ2-7	TGTGCCAGCAGTGTCAAGGGGTACGAGCAGTACTTC	CASSVKGYEQYF
TRBD1	TRBV18	many	TRBJ1-2	TGTGCCAGCTCACCACCGTCCGGGACAGTAGCGAAAGGCTACACCTTC	CASSPPSGTVAKGYTF
NA	TRBV12-3/TRBV12-4	NA	TRBJ2-7	TGTGCCAGCAGTCCCCGAGGGGGGAGCTCCTACGAGCAGTACTTC	CASSPRGGSSYEQYF
TRBD1	TRBV11-2	NA	TRBJ2-7	TGTGCCAGCAGCCGAGGGGGGACAGGAACTTCCTACGAGCAGTACTTC	CASSRGGTGTSYEQYF
TRBD2	TRBV12-3/TRBV12-4	many	TRBJ2-2	TGTGCCAGCAGTTTGGGACTAGCAGTAAACACCGGGGAGCTGTTTTTT	CASSLGLAVNTGELFF
TRBD1	TRBV5-1	many	TRBJ1-1	TGCGCCAGCAGCTCTCAGGGGGGACGCATGAACACTGAAGCTTTCTTT	CASSSQGGRMNTEAFF
NA	TRBV2	many	TRBJ2-2	TGTGCCAGCAGTGCAACAGGGTCGAACACCGGGGAGCTGTTTTTT	CASSATGSNTGELFF
NA	TRBV6-1	few	TRBJ2-5	TGTGCCAGCAGCCCCCGGGGGCAGGAGACCCAGTACTTC	CASSPRGQETQYF
NA	TRBV7-3	many	TRBJ1-1	TGTGCCAGCAGCTTAAGGAGGGCAACTGAAGCTTTCTTT	CASSLRRATEAFF
TRBD1	TRBV7-2	NA	TRBJ1-1	TGTGCCAGCAGCCCGGGACAGGGGTTAACTGAAGCTTTCTTT	CASSPGQGLTEAFF